Sequencing of this T cell receptor beta chain was carried out in a study of beta chain features in type 1 diabetes. After removal of 6 bases from V and 3 bases from J, the junction contained 3 bases not matched to a gene. CDR1 ENHRY and CDR2 SYGVKD come from the germline V gene. CDR3 length: 14 residues. Of note for this clone: Its cognate antigen is unknown.

The authors reverse transcribed all of the isolated RNA, so sequencing captured expressed TCRB transcripts. Some clones are missing from TCRdb's copy, which holds only in-frame ones; the method was immunoSEQ multiplex PCR. The sample holds over 650,000 clones; over 13% are singletons and the top ten take roughly 0.04%. Findings and limits, study-wide: Type 1 diabetes patients had TCRB CDR3s that were shorter (moderately but significantly so) in all four CD4+ subsets.

This clonotype was sampled from a man aged 18 to 30 with type 1 diabetes. The rearrangement links TRBV10-3 to TRBJ2-2; 8 nucleotides line up with TRBD1. The material sequenced was naive CD4+ T cells from blood. The DNA of the CDR3 is TGTGCCATCAGGGCAGGGGGCGACACCGGGGAGCTGTTTTTT. Translation gives CAIRAGGDTGELFF.